Below are 19 T cell receptor beta chains sequenced from a single sample in a study of shared clonotypes between healthy human individuals. The method was immunoSEQ multiplex PCR; TCRdb's version includes in-frame clones alone and lacks a portion of them. The sample has millions of clones; 85% to 95% are singletons. The material sequenced was naive CD4+ T cells from PBMCs. Subset: CD45RA+ positively selected. The receptors originated from a man aged 18 to 29 in good health. Some clones in this sample may be carry-over from other donors' samples.

The V gene is TRBV19, the J gene TRBJ2-1, with D hard to call. The germline gives CDR1 LNHDA, CDR2 SQIVND (reference sequence). This CDR3 region has 15 residues. V was pared by 0 bases and J by 7 bases, with 13 bases between. The CDR3 reads CASSIESAGWNEQFF. CDR3 in DNA: TGTGCCAGTAGTATAGAAAGCGCCGGGTGGAATGAGCAGTTCTTC.

The CDR3 protein is CASSLRGASGGYTF. CDR3 nucleotides: TGTGCCAGCAGTTTGAGGGGCGCATCGGGGGGCTACACCTTC. V usage is TRBV27 and J usage is TRBJ1-2, with D tentatively TRBD1 (5 bases). Germline V CDR1 and CDR2: MNHEY, SMNVEV (reference sequence). V shed 3 bases and J shed 8 bases, with 16 bases lying between them. The CDR3 runs to 14 residues.

V usage is TRBV9 and J usage is TRBJ1-2; 7 bases agree with TRBD1. In germline, CDR1 is SGDLS, CDR2 YYNGEE. V was clipped by 0 bases and J by 3 bases; unmatched bases: 5. There are 15 residues in the CDR3. CDR3 in DNA: TGTGCCAGCAGCGTAGCGGCAGGGGGGGACTATGGCTACACCTTC. Translated: CASSVAAGGDYGYTF.

V gene TRBV28 combines with J gene TRBJ1-2; D is uncertain. The ends were cut back, 3 bases at V and 6 bases at J, with 14 bases in the middle. CDR3 length equals 14 residues. Germline V gene lookup returns CDR1 MDHEN and CDR2 SYDVKM. CDR3 residues: CASSLEGRFDGYTF. The CDR3 region has the DNA TGTGCCAGCAGTTTGGAAGGCCGGTTCGATGGCTACACCTTC.

The genes are TRBV2 and TRBJ2-1; 7 bases map to TRBD1. Germline lookup yields CDR1 SNHLY and CDR2 FYNNEI. V trimming: 7 bases; J trimming: 0 bases; junction bases outside the gene matches: 0. This CDR3 has 13 residues. The CDR3 DNA is TGTGCCAGCAACAGGGGCTCCTACAATGAGCAGTTCTTC. Translated, it gives CASNRGSYNEQFF. Full variable domain (missing parts from reference TRBV2 and TRBJ2-1): EPEVTQTPSHQVTQMGQEVILRCVPISNHLYFYWYRQILGQKVEFLVSFYNNEISEKSEIFDDQFSVERPDGSNFTLKIRSTKLEDSAMYFCASNRGSYNEQFFGPGTRLTVL.

This chain links TRBV5-4 with TRBJ2-5, with no clear D. The CDR3 loop spans 14 amino acids. V dropped 6 bases and J dropped 0 bases, with 12 bases sitting between them. From germline, CDR1 is SGHNT and CDR2 YYREEE (reference sequence). DNA of the CDR3: TGTGCCAGCACCCCGGGCCGGTACCAAGAGACCCAGTACTTC. Translated, it gives CASTPGRYQETQYF.

This clone was recorded only once. V usage is TRBV14 and J usage is TRBJ2-5; no clear D. The CDR3 consists of 14 residues. With 0 bases removed from V and 0 bases from J, the gap between germline ends came to 5 bases. Germline CDR1 is SGHDN and CDR2 is FVKESK. DNA of the CDR3: TGTGCCAGCAGCCAAGAGCCGTACCAAGAGACCCAGTACTTC. This encodes CASSQEPYQETQYF.

Here the CDR3 DNA reads TGTGCCAGCAGTCCGGAGGGACAGAACTATGGCTACACCTTC. Protein product: CASSPEGQNYGYTF. The V call is TRBV28, the J call TRBJ1-2; the match to TRBD1 covers 7 bases. The CDR3 loop spans 14 amino acids. The germline CDR1 and CDR2 sequences are MDHEN and SYDVKM. The ends lost 5 bases at V and 2 bases at J; junction bases unmatched: 5.

The rearrangement uses TRBV18 and TRBJ2-2, with 10 bases identical to TRBD1. This CDR3 has 16 residues. After removal of 6 bases from V and 1 base from J, the junction contained 5 bases not matched to a gene. Germline CDR1 and CDR2: KGHSH and LQKENI. The CDR3 DNA follows: TGTGCCAGCTCCCGACAGGGGGCAAAGAACACCGGGGAGCTGTTTTTT. This translates into CASSRQGAKNTGELFF.

CDR3 sequence reads: CASSPLRDTQYF. Here the CDR3 DNA reads TGTGCCAGCAGTCCTCTGAGGGATACGCAGTATTTT. This chain links TRBV28 with TRBJ2-3; no clear D. Per germline, CDR1 MDHEN and CDR2 SYDVKM. The V gene lost 5 bases and the J gene lost 6 bases, with 9 bases spanning the gap. This CDR3 comprises 12 residues.

The chain is built from TRBV6-1 and TRBJ2-5, with D tentatively TRBD1 or TRBD2 (5 bases each). V lost 4 bases and J lost 1, with 10 bases in between. The germline gives CDR1 MNHNS, CDR2 SASEGT. The CDR3 has 14 amino acids. The CDR3: CASSGGPFQETQYF. CDR3 nucleotides: TGTGCCAGCAGTGGGGGACCGTTCCAAGAGACCCAGTACTTC.

Comment on this clone: Distinct nucleotide sequences in the sample also encode this CDR3. The genes are TRBV28 and TRBJ1-2, with a tentative D call TRBD1 (5 bases). Germline loops: CDR1 MDHEN, CDR2 SYDVKM. The V end lost 6 bases, the J end lost 8 bases, and 13 bases lay between the germline ends. The CDR3 totals 12 residues. This chain's CDR3 is CASSRDVYGYTF. CDR3 nucleotides: TGTGCCAGCAGCAGGGACGTCTACGGCTACACCTTC.

The V gene is TRBV5-1, the J gene TRBJ1-2, with a tentative D call TRBD1 (6 bases). V dropped 2 bases and J dropped 8 bases, with 19 bases sitting between them. The CDR3 is 15 residues long. CDR1 is SGHRS, CDR2 YFSETQ, per germline. This CDR3 reads CASSFGGFGTRGYTF. The CDR3 coding sequence is TGCGCCAGCAGCTTCGGGGGGTTCGGGACACGAGGCTACACCTTC.

This sequence joins TRBV9 and TRBJ2-7; D remains ambiguous. Looked up from germline, CDR1 is SGDLS and CDR2 is YYNGEE. V was shortened by 7 bases and J by 0 bases, with 11 bases between the two germline ends. The CDR3 extends over 13 amino acids. CDR3: CASGPPSSYEQYF. The CDR3 coding sequence is TGTGCCAGCGGGCCCCCAAGCTCCTACGAGCAGTACTTC.

This clone occurred a few times. V usage is TRBV5-1 and J usage is TRBJ1-4; 8 bases are a match to TRBD1. Germline CDR1 is SGHRS and CDR2 is YFSETQ. This CDR3 is 15 amino acids long. J lost 7 bases, V lost 3 bases, and 8 bases had no gene match. The CDR3 reads CASSSSTGDGEKLFF. The CDR3 DNA is TGCGCCAGCAGCTCCTCGACAGGGGATGGTGAAAAACTGTTTTTT.

The chain combines TRBV7-9 with TRBJ2-5, with TRBD2 matching 7 bases. With V trimmed by 5 bases and J by 8 bases, 2 bases remained unmatched. The length of the CDR3 is 11 residues. Looked up from germline, CDR1 is SEHNR and CDR2 is FQNEAQ (reference sequence). CDR3 sequence (DNA): TGTGCCAGCAGCCAGCGGGACACCCAGTACTTC. Translation: CASSQRDTQYF. The complete variable domain, with remaining parts taken from reference TRBV7-9 and TRBJ2-5, reads DTGVSQNPRHKITKRGQNVTFRCDPISEHNRLYWYRQTLGQGPEFLTYFQNEAQLEKSRLLSDRFSAERPKGSFSTLEIQRTEQGDSAMYLCASSQRDTQYFGPGTRLLVL.

This chain connects TRBV7-8 to TRBJ2-7; D not certain. The CDR3 totals 15 residues. The germline gives CDR1 SGHVS, CDR2 FQNEAQ. Between the trimmed V and J ends, which lost 5 bases and 3 bases, there was a span of 17 bases. CDR3 DNA sequence: TGTGCCAGCAGCGGGCGAGCATTATCAGGCTACGAGCAGTACTTC. Translated, it gives CASSGRALSGYEQYF.

This clone was seen more than once but under ten times. Different DNA sequences within this sample yield the same CDR3. The chain joins TRBV5-1 to TRBJ1-5; unclear D gene. Trimming cost V 0 bases and J 6 bases, with 10 bases left between them. The CDR3 consists of 14 residues. CDR1 is SGHRS, CDR2 YFSETQ, per germline. The DNA for the CDR3 is TGCGCCAGCAGCTTGGAGGGTGCTGGTCAGCCCCAGCATTTT. Translation gives CASSLEGAGQPQHF.

In its sample, this clone was seen a few times. This sequence joins TRBV5-1 and TRBJ1-1, with D hard to call. CDR1 SGHRS and CDR2 YFSETQ come from the germline V gene. Trimming removed 1 base from V and 5 bases from J, with 9 bases in between. This CDR3 comprises 13 residues. The DNA of the CDR3 is TGCGCCAGCAGCTTGCGATACGGGACTGAAGCTTTCTTT. It yields the protein CASSLRYGTEAFF.